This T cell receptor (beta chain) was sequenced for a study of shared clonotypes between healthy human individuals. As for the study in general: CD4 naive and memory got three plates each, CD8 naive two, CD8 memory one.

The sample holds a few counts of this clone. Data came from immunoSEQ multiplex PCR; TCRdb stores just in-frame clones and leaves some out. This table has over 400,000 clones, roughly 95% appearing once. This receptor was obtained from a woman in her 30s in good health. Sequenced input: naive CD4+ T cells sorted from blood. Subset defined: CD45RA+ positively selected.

The CDR3 is CAWSNRDYGYTF. CDR3 sequence (DNA): TGTGCCTGGAGTAATAGGGACTATGGCTACACCTTC. The chain is built from TRBV30 and TRBJ1-2; D remains ambiguous. CDR1 GTSNPN and CDR2 SVGIG come from the germline V gene (reference sequence). This CDR3 is built from 12 residues. The V gene lost 2 bases and the J gene lost 3 bases, with 7 bases spanning the gap.